These 8 T cell receptor beta chains came from one sample sequenced in a study of control samples from healthy donors and cancer patients. Some clones are missing from TCRdb's copy, which holds only in-frame ones; the method was immunoSEQ multiplex PCR. The sample lists 75,000 to 95,000 clones; nearly 90% were seen once. Material: blood. These receptors all come from a woman aged 50 to 60 in good health.

This clone was seen just once. The V call is TRBV3-1 (or the pseudogene TRBV3-2), the J call TRBJ2-7, with D possibly matching TRBD1 (6 bases). The CDR3 totals 13 residues. V was trimmed by 4 bases and J by 7 bases, leaving 14 bases between them. Germline CDR1 LGHDT, CDR2 YNNKEL (reference sequence). CDR3 sequence (DNA): TGTGCCAGCAGCCGCCTATCAGACAGGGAGCAGTACTTC. Amino acid sequence: CASSRLSDREQYF.

V is TRBV6-5 and J is TRBJ2-1; a weak D match, TRBD1 (5 bases). This CDR3 is built from 13 residues. The germline V gene has CDR1 MNHEY and CDR2 SVGAGI. V was trimmed by 9 bases and J by 8 bases, leaving 17 bases between them. The chain's CDR3 is CASTKQVNDEQFF. The DNA for the CDR3 is TGTGCCAGTACTAAACAGGTTAACGATGAGCAGTTCTTC.

The chain has TRBV6-5 and TRBJ1-2, with D possibly TRBD1 on 5 matching bases. Germline CDR1 MNHEY, CDR2 SVGAGI. Trimming took 4 bases from V and 6 from J, leaving 6 bases between them. This CDR3 region has 11 residues. The CDR3 loop reads CASSWGDGYTF. CDR3 nucleotides: TGTGCCAGCAGTTGGGGGGATGGCTACACCTTC.

The chain joins TRBV5-5 to TRBJ1-2; TRBD1 might be the D (6 bases). Germline V gene data show CDR1 as SGHKS and CDR2 as YYEKEE (reference sequence). V shed 10 bases and J shed 7 bases, with 26 bases lying between them. The CDR3 covers 15 residues. The DNA of the CDR3 is TGTGCCTCCCGGAGGACAGATCGGGAATATGGTGGCTACACCTTC. This translates into CASRRTDREYGGYTF.

The V call is TRBV11-3, the J call TRBJ2-1; 10 bases line up with TRBD2. V gave up 5 bases and J gave up 10 bases; unmatched junction bases: 11. There are 15 residues in the CDR3. The germline V gene encodes CDR1 SGHNT and CDR2 YENEEA. The CDR3 region is CASSATSGPTGEQFF. Here the CDR3 DNA reads TGTGCCAGCAGCGCGACTAGCGGGCCGACGGGAGAGCAGTTCTTC.

The rearrangement links TRBV2 to TRBJ1-5; D unclear. The germline V and J ends were trimmed by 5 bases and 10 bases, with 21 bases remaining between them. The CDR3 contains 15 residues. CDR1 is SNHLY and CDR2 is FYNNEI in the germline V gene. This CDR3 is CASSLSFGAVQPQHF. The CDR3, as DNA: TGTGCCAGCAGTCTTTCGTTTGGTGCGGTTCAACCCCAGCATTTT.

V is TRBV7-9 and J is TRBJ1-3, with D maybe TRBD1 (6 bases). The CDR3 runs to 13 residues. The ends were cut back, 5 bases at V and 8 bases at J, with 13 bases in the middle. CDR1 and CDR2 from the germline V gene are SEHNR and FQNEAQ (reference sequence). The CDR3, as DNA: TGTGCCAGCAGCCCGGGGGGGGGCTACACCATATATTTT. Protein: CASSPGGGYTIYF.

The gene calls are TRBV6-7 and TRBJ2-7; possible D gene TRBD1, 5 bases. TRBV6-7 is filed as an ORF, its function uncertain. The CDR3 sequence is 13 residues long. With 6 bases removed from V and 3 bases from J, the gap between germline ends came to 12 bases. CDR3 in DNA: TGTGCCAGCAGCTGTTCCAGGGTCTACGAGCAGTACTTC. This translates into CASSCSRVYEQYF.